This is a list of T cell receptor beta chains from one sample in a study of blood T cells in healthy people across ages. MiXCR, applied by TCRdb to the 5' RACE reads, yields one record per CDR3 protein. The sample includes 600,000 to 800,000 distinct CDR3 sequences, roughly 21% of them seen just once. The material sequenced was blood. All receptors derive from a man between 65 and 85 years old in good health. Both conserved end residues are part of each CDR3. A D gene is named only where the DNA matches it firmly. Expanded clones get a size class; other rows say once, few or many, or leave the size out.

V gene: TRBV5-1; J gene: TRBJ1-3; D gene: NA; clone size: NA; CDR3 protein: CASSLDGSAGNTIYF; CDR3 DNA: TGCGCCAGCAGCTTGGACGGGTCGGCTGGAAACACCATATATTTT
V gene: TRBV20-1; J gene: TRBJ1-6; D gene: NA; clone size: NA; CDR3 protein: CSARGGTEMTPLHF; CDR3 DNA: TGCAGTGCTAGAGGCGGGACGGAGATGACACCCCTCCACTTT
V gene: TRBV28; J gene: TRBJ2-2; D gene: NA; clone size: many; CDR3 protein: CASSLEWPTGELFF; CDR3 DNA: TGTGCCAGCAGTTTGGAGTGGCCCACCGGGGAGCTGTTTTTT
V gene: TRBV24-1; J gene: TRBJ2-1; D gene: NA; clone size: NA; CDR3 protein: CATSDLNVGVLEQFF; CDR3 DNA: TGTGCCACCAGTGATTTAAATGTGGGAGTACTTGAGCAGTTCTTC
V gene: TRBV5-6; J gene: TRBJ2-5; D gene: NA; clone size: NA; CDR3 protein: CASTSSGWRETQYF; CDR3 DNA: TGTGCCAGCACTTCATCGGGATGGAGAGAGACCCAGTACTTC
V gene: TRBV27; J gene: TRBJ2-3; D gene: TRBD2; clone size: NA; CDR3 protein: CASSSYGLAGGPSTDTQYF; CDR3 DNA: TGTGCCAGCAGTTCGTACGGACTAGCGGGAGGGCCAAGCACAGATACGCAGTATTTT
V gene: TRBV28; J gene: TRBJ2-7; D gene: TRBD2; clone size: few; CDR3 protein: CASSLGLAGLSYEQYF; CDR3 DNA: TGTGCCAGCAGTCTAGGACTAGCGGGCCTAAGCTACGAGCAGTACTTC
V gene: TRBV15; J gene: TRBJ2-1; D gene: TRBD1; clone size: few; CDR3 protein: CATTGTEPPYNEQFF; CDR3 DNA: TGTGCCACCACCGGGACAGAACCACCATACAATGAGCAGTTCTTC
V gene: TRBV6-5; J gene: TRBJ2-5; D gene: TRBD2; clone size: NA; CDR3 protein: CASSLGAGGPLGETQYF; CDR3 DNA: TGTGCCAGCAGTTTAGGAGCGGGAGGGCCCTTGGGAGAGACCCAGTACTTC
V gene: TRBV6-1; J gene: TRBJ2-5; D gene: TRBD1; clone size: NA; CDR3 protein: CASIRTGVETQYF; CDR3 DNA: TGTGCCAGCATACGGACAGGGGTTGAGACCCAGTACTTC
V gene: TRBV7-8; J gene: TRBJ2-3; D gene: NA; clone size: NA; CDR3 protein: CASSVSGWSTDTQYF; CDR3 DNA: TGTGCCAGCAGCGTGAGCGGGTGGAGCACAGATACGCAGTATTTT
V gene: TRBV7-6; J gene: TRBJ1-3; D gene: NA; clone size: NA; CDR3 protein: CASSLTQPCYGNTIYF; CDR3 DNA: TGTGCCAGCAGCTTAACGCAGCCTTGTTATGGAAACACCATATATTTT
V gene: TRBV6-6; J gene: TRBJ2-5; D gene: NA; clone size: few; CDR3 protein: CASGRQEETQYF; CDR3 DNA: TGTGCCAGCGGAAGGCAGGAAGAGACCCAGTACTTC
V gene: TRBV18; J gene: TRBJ2-7; D gene: TRBD1; clone size: few; CDR3 protein: CASSRGLQGKTSYEQYF; CDR3 DNA: TGTGCCAGCTCACGCGGTTTACAGGGGAAAACCTCCTACGAGCAGTACTTC
V gene: TRBV20-1; J gene: TRBJ2-7; D gene: NA; clone size: NA; CDR3 protein: CSARGLYEQYF; CDR3 DNA: TGCAGTGCTAGAGGACTCTACGAGCAGTACTTC
V gene: TRBV5-1; J gene: TRBJ1-4; D gene: TRBD1; clone size: few; CDR3 protein: CASSWDSRNEKLFF; CDR3 DNA: TGCGCCAGCAGCTGGGACAGCCGAAATGAAAAACTGTTTTTT
V gene: TRBV9; J gene: TRBJ2-6; D gene: NA; clone size: NA; CDR3 protein: CASSVGSSGANVLTF; CDR3 DNA: TGTGCCAGCAGCGTAGGGAGCTCTGGGGCCAACGTCCTGACTTTC
V gene: TRBV7-2; J gene: TRBJ1-1; D gene: NA; clone size: NA; CDR3 protein: CASSPNLYRDTEAFF; CDR3 DNA: TGTGCCAGCAGCCCAAACCTATACAGGGACACTGAAGCTTTCTTT
V gene: TRBV20-1; J gene: TRBJ1-5; D gene: TRBD1; clone size: NA; CDR3 protein: CSAPGTGGPSNQPQHF; CDR3 DNA: TGCAGTGCCCCCGGGACAGGGGGCCCGAGCAATCAGCCCCAGCATTTT
V gene: TRBV21-1; J gene: TRBJ2-3; D gene: NA; clone size: NA; CDR3 protein: CASSKVFEPSGNRGTDTQYF; CDR3 DNA: TGTGCCAGCAGCAAAGTTTTCGAGCCTAGCGGGAATAGGGGCACAGATACGCAGTATTTT
V gene: TRBV5-1; J gene: TRBJ2-3; D gene: NA; clone size: NA; CDR3 protein: CASSLDVNSADTQYF; CDR3 DNA: TGCGCCAGCAGCTTGGATGTCAATTCAGCAGATACGCAGTATTTT
V gene: TRBV5-5; J gene: TRBJ2-7; D gene: NA; clone size: few; CDR3 protein: CASSLGPTVSYEQYF; CDR3 DNA: TGTGCCAGCAGCTTGGGACCGACTGTCTCCTACGAGCAGTACTTC
V gene: TRBV6-1; J gene: TRBJ2-2; D gene: NA; clone size: many; CDR3 protein: CASSEVRDGELFF; CDR3 DNA: TGTGCCAGCAGTGAAGTCCGCGACGGGGAGCTGTTTTTT
V gene: TRBV6-6; J gene: TRBJ1-4; D gene: NA; clone size: NA; CDR3 protein: CASSYGAGSEKLFF; CDR3 DNA: TGTGCCAGCAGTTACGGAGCCGGTTCTGAAAAACTGTTTTTT
V gene: TRBV5-1; J gene: TRBJ2-1; D gene: NA; clone size: NA; CDR3 protein: CASSLELMTRGFIEQFF; CDR3 DNA: TGCGCCAGCAGCTTGGAGCTAATGACTCGAGGGTTTATTGAGCAGTTCTTC
V gene: TRBV6-6; J gene: TRBJ1-2; D gene: TRBD1; clone size: few; CDR3 protein: CASSYDREYGYTF; CDR3 DNA: TGTGCCAGCAGTTACGACAGGGAATATGGCTACACCTTC
V gene: TRBV7-9; J gene: TRBJ2-1; D gene: TRBD2; clone size: NA; CDR3 protein: CASSLEGLAGNEQFF; CDR3 DNA: TGTGCCAGCAGCTTAGAGGGACTAGCGGGCAATGAGCAGTTCTTC
V gene: TRBV6-1; J gene: TRBJ2-7; D gene: NA; clone size: NA; CDR3 protein: CASFDGRNTYEQYF; CDR3 DNA: TGTGCCAGCTTCGACGGACGGAATACCTACGAGCAGTACTTC
V gene: TRBV15; J gene: TRBJ2-4; D gene: NA; clone size: NA; CDR3 protein: CATSIIRGIKNIQYF; CDR3 DNA: TGTGCCACCAGCATCATTCGGGGGATTAAAAACATTCAGTACTTC
V gene: TRBV27; J gene: TRBJ1-1; D gene: NA; clone size: few; CDR3 protein: CASRLGDLNTEAFF; CDR3 DNA: TGTGCCAGCAGGTTGGGGGACCTGAACACTGAAGCTTTCTTT
V gene: TRBV4-1; J gene: TRBJ2-7; D gene: NA; clone size: NA; CDR3 protein: CASSQERGTSEQYF; CDR3 DNA: TGCGCCAGCAGCCAAGAAAGAGGCACCAGCGAGCAGTACTTC
V gene: TRBV20-1; J gene: TRBJ2-7; D gene: TRBD2; clone size: NA; CDR3 protein: CSAPSGGSYEQYF; CDR3 DNA: TGCAGTGCTCCTAGCGGGGGCTCCTACGAGCAGTACTTC
V gene: TRBV7-2; J gene: TRBJ1-1; D gene: NA; clone size: NA; CDR3 protein: CASSPGPGQMNTEAFF; CDR3 DNA: TGTGCCAGCAGCCCGGGTCCAGGACAAATGAACACTGAAGCTTTCTTT